Below, 13 T cell receptor beta chains from the same sample are listed, as sequenced in a study of naive and memory T cell subsets. Both TRBC1 and TRBC2 were covered by a beta constant-region primer of two equimolar oligonucleotides. Ligated cDNA was amplified by four rounds of PCR with nested alpha and beta constant-region primers and SP2. Using its own MiXCR run on the UMI-ligation and nested PCR reads, TCRdb lists one record per CDR3 protein. In the table there are tens of thousands of distinct CDR3 sequences, about 10% of which are singletons. Material for sequencing was central memory CD8+ T cells from blood. All receptors derive from a human donor in good health.

This clonotype was seen more than once but under ten times. The chain has TRBV27 and TRBJ2-1; D might be TRBD1 or TRBD2, each matching 7 bases. This CDR3 spans 12 amino acids. Germline loops: CDR1 MNHEY, CDR2 SMNVEV (reference sequence). With 0 bases removed from V and 15 bases from J, the gap between germline ends came to 12 bases. The CDR3 DNA reads TGTGCCAGCAGTTTATCGGGGGGGGACAGGTTCTTC. It yields the protein CASSLSGGDRFF.

In its sample, this clonotype was seen many times. The V call is TRBV6-4, the J call TRBJ2-1; 9 positions match TRBD2. J lost 4 bases, V lost 6 bases, and 4 bases had no gene match. This CDR3 is built from 14 residues. In germline, CDR1 is MRHNA, CDR2 SNTAGT. In nucleotides, the CDR3 is TGTGCCAGCAGCCCGACTAGCGGTTACAATGAGCAGTTCTTC. This translates into CASSPTSGYNEQFF.

In DNA form, the CDR3 reads TGTGCCAGCAGTTCCCCCGCCAGCCTAGCAAAAGCTTTCTTT. Protein sequence: CASSSPASLAKAFF. The chain joins TRBV28 to TRBJ1-1, with no clear D. Germline lookup yields CDR1 MDHEN and CDR2 SYDVKM. V lost 4 bases, J lost 9 bases, and 18 bases lay in between. CDR3 length: 14 amino acids. Combining the CDR3 with reference TRBV28 and TRBJ1-1 gives the whole variable domain DVKVTQSSRYLVKRTGEKVFLECVQDMDHENMFWYRQDPGLGLRLIYFSYDVKMKEKGDIPEGYSVSREKKERFSLILESASTNQTSMYLCASSSPASLAKAFFGQGTRLTVV.

In its sample, this clonotype was seen many times. The chain employs TRBV5-1 and TRBJ1-1, with 8 bases matching TRBD1. This CDR3 is built from 17 residues. J gave up 3 bases and V 3 bases, and 13 bases lay outside the gene matches. Germline V gene sequence: CDR1 SGHRS, CDR2 YFSETQ. The CDR3 sequence: CASSYWTGMDRDTEAFF. The CDR3 nucleotides read TGCGCCAGCAGCTATTGGACAGGGATGGATAGGGACACTGAAGCTTTCTTT.

The V gene is TRBV28, the J gene TRBJ1-5; TRBD1 might be the D (5 bases). V lost 4 bases and J lost 4, with 11 bases in between. From germline, CDR1 is MDHEN and CDR2 SYDVKM. CDR3 size: 14 residues. CDR3 sequence (DNA): TGTGCCAGCAGTTCGGGACGTGATAATCAGCCCCAGCATTTT. This sequence encodes CASSSGRDNQPQHF.

The V gene is TRBV20-1, the J gene TRBJ2-7; 7 nucleotides align to TRBD1. With 6 bases clipped from V and 3 bases from J, the junction kept 11 bases outside the gene matches. Germline CDR1 reads DFQATT; CDR2 reads SNEGSKA (reference sequence). This CDR3 is 14 amino acids long. The CDR3 nucleotides read TGCAGTGCCCTCGTCGCACAGGGGTTCTACGAGCAGTACTTC. Amino acids: CSALVAQGFYEQYF.

This clonotype was observed many times. The genes are TRBV5-1 and TRBJ2-7; 7 bases agree with TRBD1. The length of the CDR3 is 14 residues. V dropped 2 bases and J dropped 3; count of bases not matched to a gene: 5. Germline CDR1 SGHRS, CDR2 YFSETQ. As DNA, the CDR3 is TGCGCCAGCAGCTTACGACAGGGAGACTACGAGCAGTACTTC. This codes for CASSLRQGDYEQYF.

J is TRBJ1-1 and V is TRBV7-8; D uncertain. The V end was cut by 0 bases, the J end by 7 bases, with 12 bases between. CDR3 length: 14 amino acids. CDR1 is SGHVS and CDR2 is FQNEAQ in the germline V gene. The DNA for the CDR3 is TGTGCCAGCAGCTTAGCTCCGTCGACACTTGAAGCTTTCTTT. Translation gives CASSLAPSTLEAFF.

The CDR3 protein is CSVEATDTQYF. CDR3 DNA: TGCAGCGTTGAAGCCACAGATACGCAGTATTTT. The rearrangement links TRBV29-1 to TRBJ2-3; D ambiguous. Germline CDR1 SQVTM, CDR2 ANQGSEA. The CDR3 extends over 11 amino acids. The ends were cut back, 1 base at V and 2 bases at J, with 1 base in the middle.

The chain joins TRBV4-1 to TRBJ2-7, with D maybe TRBD2 (5 bases). CDR1 is MGHRA, CDR2 YSYEKL, per germline. The CDR3 extends over 13 amino acids. The V gene lost 1 base and the J gene lost 6 bases, with 10 bases spanning the gap. In DNA form, the CDR3 reads TGCGCCAGCAGCCAAGTCCTAGCCCTCGAGCAGTACTTC. This gives the protein CASSQVLALEQYF.

V usage is TRBV25-1 and J usage is TRBJ2-1; weak D call: TRBD2 (5 bases). The CDR3 runs to 13 residues. The V gene's germline CDR1 is MGHDK and CDR2 SYGVNS. Trimming took 4 bases from V and 4 from J, leaving 8 bases between them. The DNA of the CDR3 is TGTGCCAGCAGTGGGGAGAATTACAATGAGCAGTTCTTC. It yields the protein CASSGENYNEQFF.

The J gene is TRBJ2-5, the V gene TRBV3-1, with D perhaps TRBD1 (6 bases). The CDR3 has 14 amino acids. Germline CDR1 LGHDT, CDR2 YNNKEL (reference sequence). V was trimmed by 4 bases and J by 4 bases, leaving 13 bases between them. Written as DNA, the CDR3 is TGTGCCAGCAGCCCTGACCCCAGGGGAGAGACCCAGTACTTC. Translation: CASSPDPRGETQYF.

DNA of the CDR3: TGTGCCAGCAGCATACCGACTAGCGGGCACTCCTACGAGCAGTACTTC. Translation: CASSIPTSGHSYEQYF. The chain combines TRBV7-9 with TRBJ2-7; TRBD2 agrees at 10 bases. Per the germline V gene, CDR1 is SEHNR and CDR2 is FQNEAQ (reference sequence). CDR3 size: 16 residues. V dropped 5 bases and J dropped 0; count of bases not matched to a gene: 7.